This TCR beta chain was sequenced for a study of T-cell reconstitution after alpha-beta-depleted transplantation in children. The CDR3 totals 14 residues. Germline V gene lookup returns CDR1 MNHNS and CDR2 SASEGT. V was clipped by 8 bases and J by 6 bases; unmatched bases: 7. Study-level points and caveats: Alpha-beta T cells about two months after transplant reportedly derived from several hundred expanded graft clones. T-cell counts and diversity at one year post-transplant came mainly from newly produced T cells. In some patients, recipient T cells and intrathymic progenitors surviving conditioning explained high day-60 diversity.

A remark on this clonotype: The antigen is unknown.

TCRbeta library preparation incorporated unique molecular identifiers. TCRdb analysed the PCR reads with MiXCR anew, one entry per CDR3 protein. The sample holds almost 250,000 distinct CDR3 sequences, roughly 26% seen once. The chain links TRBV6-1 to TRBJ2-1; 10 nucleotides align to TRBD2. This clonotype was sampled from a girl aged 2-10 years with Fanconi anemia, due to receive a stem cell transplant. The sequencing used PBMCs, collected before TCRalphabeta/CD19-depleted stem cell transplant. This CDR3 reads CASGSGRFGNEQFF. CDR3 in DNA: TGTGCCAGCGGTAGCGGGAGGTTCGGCAATGAGCAGTTCTTC.